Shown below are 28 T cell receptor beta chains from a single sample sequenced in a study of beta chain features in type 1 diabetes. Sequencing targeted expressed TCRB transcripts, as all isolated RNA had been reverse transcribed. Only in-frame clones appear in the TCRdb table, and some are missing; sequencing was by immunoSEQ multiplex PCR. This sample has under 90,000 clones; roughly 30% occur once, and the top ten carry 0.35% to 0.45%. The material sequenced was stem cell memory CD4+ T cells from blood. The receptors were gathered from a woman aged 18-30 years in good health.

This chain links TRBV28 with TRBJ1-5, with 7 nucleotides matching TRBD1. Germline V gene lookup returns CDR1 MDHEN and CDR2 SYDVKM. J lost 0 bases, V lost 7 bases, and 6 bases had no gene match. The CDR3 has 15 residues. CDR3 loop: CASTTGDYSNQPQHF. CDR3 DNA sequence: TGTGCCAGCACTACAGGGGATTATAGCAATCAGCCCCAGCATTTT.

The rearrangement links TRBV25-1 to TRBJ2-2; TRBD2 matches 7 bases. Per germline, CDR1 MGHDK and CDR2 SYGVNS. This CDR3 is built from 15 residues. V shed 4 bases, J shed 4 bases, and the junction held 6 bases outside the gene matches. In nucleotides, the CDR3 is TGTGCCAGCAGTGGGGGGGGGAGTGGCACCGGGGAGCTGTTTTTT. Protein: CASSGGGSGTGELFF.

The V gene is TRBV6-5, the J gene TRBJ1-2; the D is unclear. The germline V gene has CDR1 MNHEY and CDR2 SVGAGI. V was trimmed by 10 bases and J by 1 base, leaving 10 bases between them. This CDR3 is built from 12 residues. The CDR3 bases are TGTGCCACACGAGTCCATAACTATGGCTACACCTTC. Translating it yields CATRVHNYGYTF.

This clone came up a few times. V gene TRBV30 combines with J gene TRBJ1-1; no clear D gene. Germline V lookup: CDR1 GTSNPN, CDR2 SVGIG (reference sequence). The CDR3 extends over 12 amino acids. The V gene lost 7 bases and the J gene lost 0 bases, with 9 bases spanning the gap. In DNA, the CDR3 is TGTGCCTTAAGTAGATTGAACACTGAAGCTTTCTTT. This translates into CALSRLNTEAFF.

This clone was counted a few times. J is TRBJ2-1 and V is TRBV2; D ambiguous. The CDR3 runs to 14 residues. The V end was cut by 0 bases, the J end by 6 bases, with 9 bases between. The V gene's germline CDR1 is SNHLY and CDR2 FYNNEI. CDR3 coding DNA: TGTGCCAGCAGTGAAGCTAGAGTAGCCAATGAGCAGTTCTTC. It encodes CASSEARVANEQFF.

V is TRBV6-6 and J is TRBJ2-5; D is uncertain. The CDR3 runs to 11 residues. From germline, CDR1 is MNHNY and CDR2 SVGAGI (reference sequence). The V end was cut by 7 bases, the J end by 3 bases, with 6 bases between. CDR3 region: CASKLEETQYF. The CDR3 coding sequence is TGTGCCAGCAAATTAGAAGAGACCCAGTACTTC.

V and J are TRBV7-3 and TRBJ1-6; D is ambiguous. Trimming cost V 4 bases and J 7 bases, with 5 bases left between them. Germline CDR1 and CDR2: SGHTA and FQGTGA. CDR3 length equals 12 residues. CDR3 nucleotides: TGTGCCAGCAGCTCGGGGAATTCACCCCTCCACTTT. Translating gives CASSSGNSPLHF.

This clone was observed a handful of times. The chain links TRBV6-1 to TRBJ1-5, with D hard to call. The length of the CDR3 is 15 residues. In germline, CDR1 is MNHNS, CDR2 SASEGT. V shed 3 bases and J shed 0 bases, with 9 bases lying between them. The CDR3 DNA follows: TGTGCCAGCAGTGAGGGCACGAATAGCAATCAGCCCCAGCATTTT. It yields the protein CASSEGTNSNQPQHF.

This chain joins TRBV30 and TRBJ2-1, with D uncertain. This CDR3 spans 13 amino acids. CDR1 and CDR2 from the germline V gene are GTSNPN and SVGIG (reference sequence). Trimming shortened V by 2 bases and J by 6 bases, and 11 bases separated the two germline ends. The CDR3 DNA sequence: TGTGCCTGGAGTTACGACACGCGCAATGAGCAGTTCTTC. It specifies CAWSYDTRNEQFF.

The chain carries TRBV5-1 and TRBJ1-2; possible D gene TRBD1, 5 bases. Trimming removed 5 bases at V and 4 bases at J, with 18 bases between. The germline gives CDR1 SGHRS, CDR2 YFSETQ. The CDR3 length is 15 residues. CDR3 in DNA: TGCGCCAGCAGGCTGGATGGGGGGGGACCCTATGGCTACACCTTC. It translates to CASRLDGGGPYGYTF.

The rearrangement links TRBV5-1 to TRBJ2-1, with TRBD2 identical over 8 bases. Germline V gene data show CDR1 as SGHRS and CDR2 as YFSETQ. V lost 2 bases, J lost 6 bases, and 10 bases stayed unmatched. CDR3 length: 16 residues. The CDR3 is CASSLSGSRQSNEQFF. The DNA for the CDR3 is TGCGCCAGCAGCTTAAGCGGGAGTCGCCAGAGCAATGAGCAGTTCTTC.

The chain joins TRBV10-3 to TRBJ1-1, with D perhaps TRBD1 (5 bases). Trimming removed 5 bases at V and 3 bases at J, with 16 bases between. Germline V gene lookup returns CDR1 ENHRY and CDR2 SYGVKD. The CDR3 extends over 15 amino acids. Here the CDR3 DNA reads TGTGCCATCAGTCTATTCAGGGTCAGGGACACTGAAGCTTTCTTT. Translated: CAISLFRVRDTEAFF.

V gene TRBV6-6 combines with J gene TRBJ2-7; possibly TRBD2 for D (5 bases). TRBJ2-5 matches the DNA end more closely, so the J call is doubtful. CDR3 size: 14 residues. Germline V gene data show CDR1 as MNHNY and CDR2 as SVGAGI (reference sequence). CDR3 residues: CASRIEGGGETQYF. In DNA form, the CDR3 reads TGTGCCAGCAGAATCGAGGGTGGTGGAGAGACCCAGTACTTC.

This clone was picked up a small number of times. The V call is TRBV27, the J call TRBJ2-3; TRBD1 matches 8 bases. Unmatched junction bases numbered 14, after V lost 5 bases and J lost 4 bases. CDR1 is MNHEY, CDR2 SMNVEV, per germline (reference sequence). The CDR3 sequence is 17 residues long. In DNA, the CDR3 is TGTGCCAGCAGTACTCGGACAGGGCGAAATAATCCAGATACGCAGTATTTT. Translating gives CASSTRTGRNNPDTQYF.

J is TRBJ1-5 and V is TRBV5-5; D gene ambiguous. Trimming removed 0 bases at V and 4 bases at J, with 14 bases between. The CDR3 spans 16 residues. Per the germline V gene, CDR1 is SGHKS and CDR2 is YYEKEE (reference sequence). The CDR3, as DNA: TGTGCCAGCAGCTTGGAGTTCGCTACCCCAAATCAGCCCCAGCATTTT. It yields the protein CASSLEFATPNQPQHF.

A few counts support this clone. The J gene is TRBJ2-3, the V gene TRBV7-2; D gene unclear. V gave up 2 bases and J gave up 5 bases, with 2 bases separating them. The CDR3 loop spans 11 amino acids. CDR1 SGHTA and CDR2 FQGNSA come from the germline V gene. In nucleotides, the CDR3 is TGTGCCAGCAGCTTACGAGATACGCAGTATTTT. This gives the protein CASSLRDTQYF. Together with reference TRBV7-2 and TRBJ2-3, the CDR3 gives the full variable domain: GAGVSQSPSNKVTEKGKDVELRCDPISGHTALYWYRQSLGQGLEFLIYFQGNSAPDKSGLPSDRFSAERTGGSVSTLTIQRTQQEDSAVYLCASSLRDTQYFGPGTRLTVL.

CDR3 sequence reads: CASSFLSAGNTEAFF. DNA for the CDR3: TGCGCCAGCAGCTTTCTGTCCGCGGGCAACACTGAAGCTTTCTTT. This chain uses TRBV5-1 with TRBJ1-1; no firm D call. V lost 2 bases and J lost 2, with 13 bases in between. The CDR3 runs to 15 residues. The germline V gene encodes CDR1 SGHRS and CDR2 YFSETQ.

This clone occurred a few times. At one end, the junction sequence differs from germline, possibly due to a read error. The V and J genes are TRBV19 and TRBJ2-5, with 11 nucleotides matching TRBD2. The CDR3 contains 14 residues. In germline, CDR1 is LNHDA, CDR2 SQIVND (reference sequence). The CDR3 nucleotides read TGTGCCAGTAGTATGCAGGGGACTAGCGGTCCCGCGAACTTC. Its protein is CASSMQGTSGPANF. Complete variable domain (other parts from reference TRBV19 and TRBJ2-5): DGGITQSPKYLFRKEGQNVTLSCEQNLNHDAMYWYRQDPGQGLRLIYYSQIVNDFQKGDIAEGYSVSREKKESFPLTVTSAQKNPTAFYLCASSMQGTSGPANFGPGTRLLVL.

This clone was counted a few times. The CDR3 DNA sequence: TGTGCCAGCAGCTTCTTGAGCGAGCAGTTCTTC. Translating gives CASSFLSEQFF. The chain couples TRBV5-4 to TRBJ2-1; D unclear. The CDR3 covers 11 residues. Germline CDR1 SGHNT, CDR2 YYREEE (reference sequence). The V end was cut by 2 bases, the J end by 10 bases, with 7 bases between.

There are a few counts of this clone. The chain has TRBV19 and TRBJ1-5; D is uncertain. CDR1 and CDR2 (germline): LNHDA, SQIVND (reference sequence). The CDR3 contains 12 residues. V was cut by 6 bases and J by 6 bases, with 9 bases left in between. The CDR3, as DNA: TGTGCCAGTAGGGGCCAGAGTCAGCCCCAGCATTTT. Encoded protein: CASRGQSQPQHF.

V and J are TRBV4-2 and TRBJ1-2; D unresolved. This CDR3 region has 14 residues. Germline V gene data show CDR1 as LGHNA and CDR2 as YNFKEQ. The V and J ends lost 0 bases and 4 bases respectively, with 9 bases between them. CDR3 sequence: CASSQDERGYGYTF. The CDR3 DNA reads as TGTGCCAGCAGCCAAGATGAACGGGGCTATGGCTACACCTTC.

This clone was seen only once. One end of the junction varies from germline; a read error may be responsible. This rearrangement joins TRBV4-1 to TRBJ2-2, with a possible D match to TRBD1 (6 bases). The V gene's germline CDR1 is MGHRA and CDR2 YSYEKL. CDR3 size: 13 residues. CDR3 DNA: TGTGCTGCCCGGGACACTAACACCGGGGAGCTGTTTTTT. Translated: CAARDTNTGELFF.

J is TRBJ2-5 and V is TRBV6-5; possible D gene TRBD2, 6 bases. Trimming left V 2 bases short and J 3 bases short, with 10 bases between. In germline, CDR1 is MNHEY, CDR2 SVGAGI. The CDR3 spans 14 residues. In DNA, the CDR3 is TGTGCCAGCAGTTACCGGGGGATTGAAGAGACCCAGTACTTC. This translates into CASSYRGIEETQYF.

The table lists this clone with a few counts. CDR3 loop: CASSPAGLAGELFF. CDR3 nucleotide sequence: TGTGCCAGCAGTCCGGCTGGACTAGCTGGGGAGCTGTTTTTT. The chain employs TRBV28 and TRBJ2-2; 8 nucleotides align to TRBD2. CDR1 MDHEN and CDR2 SYDVKM come from the germline V gene. With V trimmed by 5 bases and J by 8 bases, 7 bases remained unmatched. The CDR3 is 14 residues long.

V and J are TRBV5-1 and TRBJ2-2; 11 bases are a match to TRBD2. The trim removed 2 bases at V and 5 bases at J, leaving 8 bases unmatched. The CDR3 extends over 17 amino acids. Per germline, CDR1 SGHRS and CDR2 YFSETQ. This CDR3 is CASSLTLAGVRTGELFF. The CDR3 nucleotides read TGCGCCAGCAGCTTAACACTAGCGGGAGTACGGACCGGGGAGCTGTTTTTT.

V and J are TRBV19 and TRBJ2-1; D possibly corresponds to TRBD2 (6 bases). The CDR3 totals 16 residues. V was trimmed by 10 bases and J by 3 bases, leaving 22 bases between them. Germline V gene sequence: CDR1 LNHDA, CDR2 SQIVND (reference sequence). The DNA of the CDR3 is TGTGCCACCCGGGGTCACCTAGCGAGCCTCTACAATGAGCAGTTCTTC. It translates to CATRGHLASLYNEQFF.

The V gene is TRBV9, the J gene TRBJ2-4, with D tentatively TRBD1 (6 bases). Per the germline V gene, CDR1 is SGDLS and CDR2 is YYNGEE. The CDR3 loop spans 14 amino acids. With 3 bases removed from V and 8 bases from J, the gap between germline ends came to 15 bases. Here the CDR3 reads CASSATGHRDIQYF. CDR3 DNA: TGTGCCAGCAGCGCCACGGGACATCGGGACATTCAGTACTTC.

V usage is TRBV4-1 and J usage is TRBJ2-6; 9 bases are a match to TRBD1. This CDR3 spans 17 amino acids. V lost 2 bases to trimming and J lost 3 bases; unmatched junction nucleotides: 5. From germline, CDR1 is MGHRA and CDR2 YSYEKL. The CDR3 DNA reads TGCGCCAGCAGCCAACCCGGGACAGGGAGTGGGGCCAACGTCCTGACTTTC. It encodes CASSQPGTGSGANVLTF.